This T cell receptor beta chain was sequenced in a study of cytomegalovirus exposure and HLA in healthy donors. Study results and limitations: Several top significant clusters appeared, in a later analysis, to be linked to common viral pathogens.

Donors were nominally healthy when sampled, though unrecorded immune exposures were likely. This PCR relied on a set of 60 Vbeta primers and 13 Jbeta primers. Sequencing used immunoSEQ multiplex PCR; TCRdb keeps in-frame clones, though not all of them. The data hold roughly 100,000 clones, with 70% to 80% observed a single time. Comment on this clone: Its specificity is not known.

The TCR was taken from a boy between 10 and 17 years old in good health and CMV-seronegative. The sequenced sample consisted of PBMCs.

CDR3 amino acids: CASSRRPQQGNYGYTF. CDR3 coding DNA: TGTGCCAGCAGCCGGCGGCCCCAACAGGGGAACTATGGCTACACCTTC. This chain links TRBV14 with TRBJ1-2; 7 nucleotides align to TRBD1. Losses at the gene ends were 4 bases for V and 2 bases for J; bases not matched to a gene: 10. The CDR3 totals 16 residues. Looked up from germline, CDR1 is SGHDN and CDR2 is FVKESK.